This T cell receptor (beta chain) was found in a study of vaccination effects on CD4 cells after COVID-19 (dated by TCRdb to 2022 to 2024). Regarding the complete study: In the ViraFEST assay, PBMC were stimulated with viral peptide pools, and TCR sequencing was then used to find antigen-specific CD4+ T cell clonotypes based on their expansion. Approximately 2.1 million PBMC per well were cultured in IMDM with about 5.4% human AB serum, 8.5 to 10 IU/ml IL-2 and gentamicin, plus 10 ug/ml peptides. Samples were taken from three convalescent patients early (day +14) and late (day +241, +227, +161 respectively) after vaccination. Post-vaccine samples across the study were collected a median of 72 days after the second dose, with a range of 14 to 241. In both COVID-19 convalescent patients and infection-naive vaccine recipients, the study compared SARS-CoV-2 spike-specific CD4+ TCR repertoires from before mRNA vaccination with those from after it. In the study, cultures from other donors were sequenced using the Oncomine TCR Beta short-read assay on an Illumina iSeq 100. A total of more than 8 COVID-19 convalescent patients and a handful of SARS-CoV-2-naive healthy vaccine recipients were included in the full study.

Library creation used the immunoSEQ multiplex PCR assay. TCR beta CDR3 sequencing was performed on DNA from the cultured, isolated CD4+ T cells. The paper's processing steps were these. Non-productive TCR sequences were removed, reads were trimmed to the CDR3 region, and CDR3s of at least 7 amino acids were retained. Antigen-specific clonotypes were identified using the MANAFEST web app by comparison of expansion in peptide wells against reference cultures. For clones to be considered positive, expansion at FDR<0.05 versus reference and all other wells, an odds ratio above 5, and a frequency above 0.1% in two replicate wells were required. Clonotypes significantly expanded in SARS-CoV-2 spike wells and in at least one common cold coronavirus spike condition were defined as cross-reactive. CDR3 similarity was assessed by Levenshtein distance with the stringdist R package, and unrooted trees were built with ape in R 3.6.1. This immuneACCESS table, as held by TCRdb, lists in-frame sequences with V and J called but not all clones. Of the missing ones, under half trace to an unresolved V gene in checked studies; the others have no known cause. D and trimming come from the DNA, and the V and J calls and clone size come from that table. This sample has 40,000 to 55,000 clones in its table, and about 80% of those were observed once. The ten top clones hold roughly 3.6% of the sample.

Trimming takes 2 bases from V and 6 bases from J, and the germline ends sit 8 bases apart. Inclusive of the bounding cysteine and phenylalanine, the CDR3 is 13 residues long. Only the CDR3 DNA stays, 39 bases, in frame from base 1. Per the germline V gene, KGHSH is the CDR1 and LQKENI is the CDR2. Overall results and qualifications from the work: The study was limited by a small number of convalescent patients and lacked early post-infection timepoints. Both infection-induced and vaccine-induced clones contracted markedly at late post-vaccination timepoints, which is consistent with waning T cell responses. In convalescent patients, the post-vaccine spike-reactive repertoire was composed mainly of new vaccine-induced clones that were largely distinct from infection-induced clones.

On this clone itself: Its antigen target is currently unknown. No per-base quality is available; no much larger clone lies one base away.

After 10 days of culture, CD4+ T cells were isolated with the EasySep CD4+ T cell isolation kit. PCR-confirmed SARS-CoV-2 infection had occurred in convalescent patients between March and December 2020, before the Alpha, Beta and Delta variants emerged in the United States. Two doses of either the BNT162b2 or the mRNA-1273 mRNA SARS-CoV-2 vaccine were administered to participants. Half of the culture medium was replaced with fresh IL-2-containing medium on days 3 and 7. Unless noted otherwise, every peptide stimulation condition was cultured in triplicate wells. Using Ficoll-Paque Plus gradient centrifugation, PBMC were separated from whole blood and then either used fresh or cryopreserved at -140C. Genomic DNA was extracted from cultured CD4+ T cells with the QIAamp micro DNA kit.

The TCR comes from a human donor who had a prior SARS-CoV-2 infection. The chain uses TRBV18 and TRBJ2-1, with an unclear D gene assignment. The specimen comprised CD4+ T cells from PBMCs cultured without peptide, sampled after COVID-19 vaccination. The base sequence is TGTGCCAGCTCACCAGGCCAATCCAATGAGCAGTTCTTC. The encoded protein is CASSPGQSNEQFF.